The T cell receptor (beta chain) described here comes from a study of glioma-infiltrating T cells. This clonotype was counted ten times or more. Its cognate antigen is unknown. Findings of the study overall: Non-neoplastic patients had below-expected tissue-blood divergence, while all gliomas exceeded expectation. Only very few CDR3 sequences appeared in both tissue and blood.

The iRepertoire nested amplicon-rescue multiplex PCR amplified TCR alpha and beta CDR3s from RNA. TCRdb recomputed calls from the multiplex PCR reads with MiXCR, one row per CDR3 protein. The repertoire has approximately 110,000 distinct CDR3 sequences, around a quarter of them found once; the top ten carry about 30%. The germline gives CDR1 MNHNY, CDR2 SVGAGI (reference sequence). This CDR3 has 14 residues. The ends lost 2 bases at V and 8 bases at J; junction bases unmatched: 3. This clonotype was sampled from a human donor with low-grade glioma or glioblastoma, undergoing nonglioma brain surgery, or in good health (not recorded which). This sequence joins TRBV6-6 and TRBJ2-1; 10 positions match TRBD1. The sample was glioma tissue, nonneoplastic brain tissue, or PBMCs (not recorded which). In nucleotides, the CDR3 is TGTGCCAGCAGTTACCGGGACAGGGGCGATGAGCAGTTCTTC. Its protein product is CASSYRDRGDEQFF.